A selection of T cell receptor beta chains follows, all from one sample in a study of blood T cell repertoires in COVID-19. TCRdb's copy holds only in-frame clones and misses some; the assay was immunoSEQ multiplex PCR. The sample consists of 200,000 to 250,000 clones, 65% to 90% of them appearing once. The sequenced material came from peripheral blood. These receptors came from a woman aged 40 to 50 who had recovered from COVID-19. CDR3s include the opening cysteine and the closing phenylalanine or tryptophan. D genes are given only for firm matches. Not every row has a clone size; where given, it reads once, few, many or a size class.

j_call: TRBJ2-3; d_call: NA; clone_size: NA; v_call: TRBV5-1; cdr3_nt: TGCGCCAGCAGCTTCCAGGGGGGAGATACGCAGTATTTT; cdr3_aa: CASSFQGGDTQYF
j_call: TRBJ1-1; d_call: NA; clone_size: NA; v_call: TRBV6-5; cdr3_nt: TGTGCCAGCAGTTGGTTGGAGACGAACACTGAAGCTTTCTTT; cdr3_aa: CASSWLETNTEAFF
j_call: TRBJ1-2; d_call: NA; clone_size: few; v_call: TRBV6-6; cdr3_nt: TGTGCCAGCAGTTCGATCGGGTTTTATCACACCTTC; cdr3_aa: CASSSIGFYHTF
j_call: TRBJ2-7; d_call: TRBD2; clone_size: NA; v_call: TRBV18; cdr3_nt: TGTGCCAGCTCACCACAGGGCGGGGGAAACTCCTACGAGCAGTACTTC; cdr3_aa: CASSPQGGGNSYEQYF
j_call: TRBJ2-1; d_call: NA; clone_size: NA; v_call: TRBV7-8; cdr3_nt: TGTGCCAGCAGCTTAGGGACTGGACAGTACAATGAGCAGTTCTTC; cdr3_aa: CASSLGTGQYNEQFF
j_call: TRBJ2-7; d_call: TRBD2; clone_size: NA; v_call: TRBV6-5; cdr3_nt: TGTGCCAGCAGTTACGGTAGCGGGGGGACCTACGAGCAGTACTTC; cdr3_aa: CASSYGSGGTYEQYF
j_call: TRBJ2-2; d_call: NA; clone_size: few; v_call: TRBV10-1; cdr3_nt: TGCGCCAGCAGTCCGGGTTATACCGGGGAGCTGTTTTTT; cdr3_aa: CASSPGYTGELFF
j_call: TRBJ1-1; d_call: TRBD1; clone_size: NA; v_call: TRBV12-3/TRBV12-4; cdr3_nt: TGTGCCAGCATCACAGGGGTGAACACTGAAGCTTTCTTT; cdr3_aa: CASITGVNTEAFF
j_call: TRBJ1-5; d_call: NA; clone_size: NA; v_call: TRBV6-5; cdr3_nt: TGTGCCAGCAGCCGAGCGAGGGGCAATCAGCCCCAGCATTTT; cdr3_aa: CASSRARGNQPQHF
j_call: TRBJ2-1; d_call: TRBD1; clone_size: NA; v_call: TRBV5-1; cdr3_nt: TGCGCCAGCAGCCCGGGACAGGGTTATGGTACGAGTGAGCAGTTCTTC; cdr3_aa: CASSPGQGYGTSEQFF
j_call: TRBJ2-5; d_call: NA; clone_size: NA; v_call: TRBV7-2; cdr3_nt: TGTGCCAGCAGCCCCGGGACTGCGGTAGAGACCCAGTACTTC; cdr3_aa: CASSPGTAVETQYF
j_call: TRBJ1-2; d_call: NA; clone_size: once; v_call: TRBV28; cdr3_nt: TGTGCCAGCCTGGGGTATCGGAGGGTTAACTATGGCTACACCTTC; cdr3_aa: CASLGYRRVNYGYTF
j_call: TRBJ2-2; d_call: TRBD2; clone_size: NA; v_call: TRBV7-8; cdr3_nt: TGTGCCAGCAGCTTAGGCGGGGGGGTCACCGGGGAGCTGTTTTTT; cdr3_aa: CASSLGGGVTGELFF
j_call: TRBJ1-6; d_call: NA; clone_size: NA; v_call: TRBV12-3/TRBV12-4; cdr3_nt: TGTGCCAGCAGTTTGAGGATTAATTCACCCCTCCACTTT; cdr3_aa: CASSLRINSPLHF
j_call: TRBJ1-2; d_call: TRBD1; clone_size: NA; v_call: TRBV6-5; cdr3_nt: TGTGCCAGCAGTTATACAGGGGTTAAGGGCTATGGCTACACCTTC; cdr3_aa: CASSYTGVKGYGYTF
j_call: TRBJ2-3; d_call: TRBD2; clone_size: once; v_call: TRBV7-2; cdr3_nt: TGTGCCAGCAGCCCGCCGGGACTAGCGGGGGGAACAGATACGCAGTATTTT; cdr3_aa: CASSPPGLAGGTDTQYF
j_call: TRBJ1-2; d_call: NA; clone_size: NA; v_call: TRBV7-9; cdr3_nt: TGTGCCAGCAGCTTAGTGGAGAACTATGGCTACACCTTC; cdr3_aa: CASSLVENYGYTF
j_call: TRBJ2-1; d_call: TRBD1; clone_size: NA; v_call: TRBV7-3; cdr3_nt: TGTGCCAGCAGCTTACTCAAGCCAGGGGGCTCCTACAATGAGCAGTTCTTC; cdr3_aa: CASSLLKPGGSYNEQFF
j_call: TRBJ2-1; d_call: TRBD1; clone_size: NA; v_call: TRBV6-5; cdr3_nt: TGTGCCAGCGCCCGGGGTTCCCACAGGGGGAATGAGCAGTTCTTC; cdr3_aa: CASARGSHRGNEQFF
j_call: TRBJ1-1; d_call: TRBD1; clone_size: once; v_call: TRBV6-6; cdr3_nt: TGTGCCAGCAGTAGCCCGGACAGGGCCATGGGGTGGGCTTTCTTT; cdr3_aa: CASSSPDRAMGWAFF
j_call: TRBJ2-5; d_call: TRBD1; clone_size: NA; v_call: TRBV3-1/TRBV3-2; cdr3_nt: TGTGCCAGCAGCCAAACGACAGGGGGAGAGACCCAGTACTTC; cdr3_aa: CASSQTTGGETQYF
j_call: TRBJ2-3; d_call: TRBD2; clone_size: few; v_call: TRBV2; cdr3_nt: TGTGCCAGCAGTGAGCGGACTAGCATCACAGATACGCAGTATTTT; cdr3_aa: CASSERTSITDTQYF
j_call: TRBJ2-7; d_call: TRBD2; clone_size: NA; v_call: TRBV5-1; cdr3_nt: TGCGCCAGCGGCGGGTTAGCGGGGAGCTCCTACGAGCAGTACTTC; cdr3_aa: CASGGLAGSSYEQYF
j_call: TRBJ1-6; d_call: TRBD1; clone_size: NA; v_call: TRBV18; cdr3_nt: TGTGCCAGCTCTACAGGGGGCGTTGGGGATTCACCCCTCCACTTT; cdr3_aa: CASSTGGVGDSPLHF
j_call: TRBJ2-5; d_call: NA; clone_size: once; v_call: TRBV10-3; cdr3_nt: TGTGCCATCAGTGAAAATAGCGACCAAGAGACCCAGTACTTC; cdr3_aa: CAISENSDQETQYF
j_call: TRBJ2-1; d_call: NA; clone_size: once; v_call: TRBV6-4; cdr3_nt: TGTGCCAGCAGAATGCAATCGGGGTCCTACAATGAGCAGTTCTTC; cdr3_aa: CASRMQSGSYNEQFF
j_call: TRBJ2-3; d_call: NA; clone_size: NA; v_call: TRBV27; cdr3_nt: TGTGCCAGCAGTTTCCTGAGGACAGTAACTAGCACAGATACGCAGTATTTT; cdr3_aa: CASSFLRTVTSTDTQYF
j_call: TRBJ1-2; d_call: TRBD1; clone_size: NA; v_call: TRBV19; cdr3_nt: TGTGCCAGTAGCCCAGCCCAGGGGGGTGGCTACACCTTC; cdr3_aa: CASSPAQGGGYTF
j_call: TRBJ2-1; d_call: NA; clone_size: NA; v_call: TRBV13; cdr3_nt: TGTGCCAGCAGGAAGGGGGGGGGCGACAATGAGCAGTTCTTC; cdr3_aa: CASRKGGGDNEQFF